This T cell receptor (beta chain) was recovered during a study of T cells in Graves' hyperthyroidism and ophthalmopathy. As to this clonotype: The target antigen is unknown.

RNA transcripts were the template for amplifying TCR beta CDR3 regions. With the HTBI primer set, the TCR CDR3 went through a first round of RT-PCR. TCRdb re-derived calls from the multiplex PCR reads in MiXCR, one entry per CDR3 protein. The table has 500,000 to 800,000 distinct CDR3 sequences, just under 45% seen once. Lactation, pregnancy, other autoimmune disease or uncontrolled infection led to exclusion of patients. Diagnoses used clinical symptoms, serum thyroxine and TRAb, thyroid ultrasound and orbital computed tomography. Whole-study results and caveats: Median prediction lead before ophthalmopathy onset was 6.5 months with the model. Most thyroid clonotypes expanded above 0.001 were also detected in blood.

Sequencing was done on a sample of peripheral blood or thyroid tissue (not recorded which). The receptor was derived from an adult man with Graves' disease, either hyperthyroidism or ophthalmopathy (not recorded which).

The CDR3 DNA reads TGTGCCAGCAGTGAACTACAGGAGTATGGCTACACCTTC. It encodes CASSELQEYGYTF. This rearrangement joins TRBV2 to TRBJ1-2; TRBD1 might be the D (5 bases). This CDR3 has 13 residues. Germline assignment: CDR1 SNHLY and CDR2 FYNNEI. V was shortened by 2 bases and J by 5 bases, with 9 bases between the two germline ends.